The 2 T cell receptor beta chains presented below share a single source sample, sequenced in a study of CD8+ T cells in alopecia areata. Treatment here: oral pan-JAK inhibitor, 5-10 mg twice daily. Extraction of RNA preceded its reverse transcription into cDNA, which served as the sequencing template. The assay was immunoSEQ multiplex PCR, and TCRdb's table has in-frame clones only and misses some. The data show some 190,000 clones, approximately 65% seen once. This material consisted of CD4+ T cells sorted from blood, taken around week 42, from a patient treated with tofacitinib. The origin of the receptors is a human donor with alopecia areata.

The chain's CDR3 is CASSSTGTVNTEAFF. Written as DNA, the CDR3 is TGTGCCAGCAGCAGTACCGGGACAGTGAACACTGAAGCTTTCTTT. The chain links TRBV11-2 to TRBJ1-1, with TRBD1 identical over 7 bases. CDR1 is SGHAT, CDR2 FQNNGV, per germline. J was trimmed by 0 bases and V by 5 bases; bases with no gene match: 6. CDR3 length equals 15 residues.

This chain links TRBV5-6 with TRBJ1-1; 9 bases align to TRBD1. The CDR3 covers 15 residues. V dropped 1 base and J dropped 2; count of bases not matched to a gene: 3. The germline CDR1 and CDR2 sequences are SGHDT and YYEEEE. CDR3 sequence: CASSLRDRANTEAFF. In DNA form, the CDR3 reads TGTGCCAGCAGCTTGAGGGACAGGGCTAACACTGAAGCTTTCTTT.